A selection of T cell receptor beta chains follows, all from one sample in a study of T cell changes during pregnancy in multiple sclerosis. The protocol was immunoSEQ multiplex PCR, while the TCRdb copy is restricted to in-frame clones and leaves out a portion. Of roughly 23,000 clones in the sample, about 89% were seen once. The sequencing used CD8+ T cells from peripheral blood mononuclear cells, collected in the first trimester of pregnancy. The source is a female donor with multiple sclerosis, enrolled in a pregnancy study. CDR3s include the opening cysteine and the closing phenylalanine or tryptophan. The order of the fields is J gene, V gene, CDR3 protein.

J: TRBJ2-1
V: TRBV29-1
CDR3: CSVEGANEQFF

J: TRBJ2-1
V: TRBV6-4
CDR3: CASSSSGLGSYNEQFF

J: TRBJ2-7
V: TRBV4-1
CDR3: CASSQVVSFTSQRTYEQYF

J: TRBJ2-7
V: TRBV13
CDR3: CASSLLTGSYEQYF

J: TRBJ2-1
V: TRBV29-1
CDR3: CSGGSALAGGNEQFF

J: TRBJ2-5
V: TRBV5-4
CDR3: CASSFPGTEQETQYF

J: TRBJ2-2
V: TRBV29-1
CDR3: CSVLTGGGELFF

J: TRBJ1-5
V: TRBV27
CDR3: CASSRGIGNQPQHF

J: TRBJ2-1
V: TRBV11-2
CDR3: CASSPDRGLYNEQFF

J: TRBJ2-1
V: TRBV11-3
CDR3: CASSPQSGRYNEQFF

J: TRBJ2-1
V: TRBV18
CDR3: CASSPRTSGSPSYNEQFF

J: TRBJ2-7
V: TRBV29-1
CDR3: CSVEFPHGRARYEQYF

J: TRBJ1-5
V: TRBV27
CDR3: CASSPTGYSNQPQHF

J: TRBJ1-2
V: TRBV9
CDR3: CASSVGGQLSGYTF

J: TRBJ1-1
V: TRBV4-1
CDR3: CASSPRGGNEKVGEAFF

J: TRBJ2-3
V: TRBV6-1
CDR3: CASSMGQGTSDTQYF

J: TRBJ2-7
V: TRBV18
CDR3: CASSGQGHSYEQYF

J: TRBJ2-5
V: TRBV29-1
CDR3: CSVEGRGVQYF

J: TRBJ2-1
V: TRBV19
CDR3: CASSIVEFYEQFF

J: TRBJ2-5
V: TRBV4-3
CDR3: CASSPSRAEEETQYF